The clone carrying this TCR beta chain was seen many times. Its specificity is not known. CDR1 is DFQATT, CDR2 SNEGSKA, per germline (reference sequence). Trimming shortened V by 3 bases and J by 0 bases, and 18 bases separated the two germline ends. The CDR3 spans 17 residues. Individually, cDNA molecules had unique molecular identifiers attached to them. MiXCR, applied by TCRdb to the 5' RACE reads, yields one record per CDR3 protein. The data contain about 29,000 distinct CDR3 sequences, roughly 5.4% of them singletons. This entry belongs to a study of early T cells in non-severe SARS-CoV-2 infection. As for the study in general: The input, bulk RNA from unsorted whole blood, was sequenced, and chains were unpaired.

The study's findings and limits: In VDJdb matching, anti-spike CD8 responses were favored while private and CD4 specificities went missing.

This receptor was obtained from an adult who was a healthcare worker with PCR-confirmed SARS-CoV-2 infection or an uninfected control (not recorded which). Sequencing used whole blood. J is TRBJ1-3 and V is TRBV20-1; D possibly corresponds to TRBD1 (5 bases). This chain's CDR3 is CSASKGKGPSSGNTIYF. For the CDR3, the DNA is TGCAGTGCTAGCAAGGGAAAGGGGCCGAGCTCTGGAAACACCATATATTTT.